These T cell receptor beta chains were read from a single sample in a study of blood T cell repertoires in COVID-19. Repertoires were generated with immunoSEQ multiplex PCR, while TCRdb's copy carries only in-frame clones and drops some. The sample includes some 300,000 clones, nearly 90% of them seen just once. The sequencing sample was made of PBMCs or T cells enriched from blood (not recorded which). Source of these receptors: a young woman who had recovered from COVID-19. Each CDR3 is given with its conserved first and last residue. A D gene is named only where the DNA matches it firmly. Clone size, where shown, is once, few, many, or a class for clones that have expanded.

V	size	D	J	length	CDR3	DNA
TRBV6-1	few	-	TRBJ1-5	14	CASSEGQYNQPQHF	TGTGCCAGCAGTGAAGGACAGTACAATCAGCCCCAGCATTTT
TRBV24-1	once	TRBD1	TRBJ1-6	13	CATNDRVSSPLHF	TGTGCCACCAATGACAGGGTCAGTTCACCCCTCCACTTT
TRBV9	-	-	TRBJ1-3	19	CASSVASGRSPTAGYTIYF	TGTGCCAGCAGCGTAGCAAGTGGTCGGAGTCCTACGGCCGGATACACCATATATTTT
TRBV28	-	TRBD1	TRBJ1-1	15	CASSYLTGVGTEAFF	TGTGCCAGCAGTTACCTGACAGGGGTTGGCACTGAAGCTTTCTTT
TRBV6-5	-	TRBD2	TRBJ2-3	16	CASSYLEGLAGGTQYF	TGTGCCAGCAGTTACCTGGAGGGACTAGCGGGGGGTACGCAGTATTTT
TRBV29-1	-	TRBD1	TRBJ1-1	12	CSVQGRNTEAFF	TGCAGCGTACAGGGGAGGAACACTGAAGCTTTCTTT
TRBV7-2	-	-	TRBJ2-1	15	CASSALGDTYNEQFF	TGTGCCAGCAGCGCCTTGGGAGACACCTACAATGAGCAGTTCTTC
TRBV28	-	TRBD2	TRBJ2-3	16	CASSLYSGGASNTQYF	TGTGCCAGCAGTCTCTATAGCGGGGGGGCCTCTAATACGCAGTATTTT
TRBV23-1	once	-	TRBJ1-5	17	CASSQPNPAAGNQPQHF	TGCGCCAGCAGTCAACCCAACCCGGCTGCCGGGAATCAGCCCCAGCATTTT
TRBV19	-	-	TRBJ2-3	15	CASSIGVKRTDTQYF	TGTGCCAGTAGTATAGGTGTGAAGCGCACAGATACGCAGTATTTT
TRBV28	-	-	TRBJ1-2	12	CASSFHPKGYTF	TGTGCCAGCAGTTTCCACCCTAAAGGCTACACCTTC
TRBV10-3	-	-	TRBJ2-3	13	CAIMGTSSDTQYF	TGTGCCATCATGGGCACATCTTCAGATACGCAGTATTTT
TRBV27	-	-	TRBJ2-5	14	CASSLSRYQETQYF	TGTGCCAGCAGTTTATCTAGATACCAAGAGACCCAGTACTTC
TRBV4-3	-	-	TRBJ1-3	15	CASSRDRGTGNTIYF	TGCGCCAGCAGCCGAGACCGGGGTACTGGAAACACCATATATTTT
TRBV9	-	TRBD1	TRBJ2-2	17	CASSVASGTAWTGELFF	TGTGCCAGCAGCGTAGCCTCCGGGACAGCTTGGACCGGGGAGCTGTTTTTT
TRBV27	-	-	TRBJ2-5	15	CASSPLLTEAETQYF	TGTGCCAGCAGTCCGCTCCTGACAGAGGCCGAGACCCAGTACTTC
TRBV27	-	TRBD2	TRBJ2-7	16	CASSLLGGGKSYEQYF	TGTGCCAGCAGTTTATTGGGCGGGGGGAAGTCCTACGAGCAGTACTTC
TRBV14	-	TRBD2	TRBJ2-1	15	CASSQQRGGYNEQFF	TGTGCCAGCAGCCAACAGCGGGGGGGCTACAATGAGCAGTTCTTC
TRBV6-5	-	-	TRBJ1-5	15	CASSYGRGLHQPQHF	TGTGCCAGCAGTTACGGGAGGGGACTACATCAGCCCCAGCATTTT
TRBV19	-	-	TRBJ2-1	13	CASSIDPIGAQFF	TGTGCCAGTAGTATAGATCCCATAGGGGCGCAGTTCTTC
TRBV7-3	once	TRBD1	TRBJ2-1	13	CASSLTGDNEQFF	TGTGCCAGCAGCCTGACAGGGGACAATGAGCAGTTCTTC
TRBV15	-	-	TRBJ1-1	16	CATDTGGRGPGTEAFF	TGTGCCACCGACACGGGGGGACGGGGCCCAGGCACTGAAGCTTTCTTT
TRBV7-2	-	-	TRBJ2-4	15	CASSLVRGSKNIQYF	TGTGCCAGCAGCTTAGTACGGGGGAGCAAAAACATTCAGTACTTC
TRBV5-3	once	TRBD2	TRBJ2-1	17	CARSIPRTSGDHNEQFF	TGTGCCAGAAGCATCCCCCGGACTAGCGGGGATCACAATGAGCAGTTCTTC
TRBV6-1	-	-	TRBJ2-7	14	CASSEGRGFYEQYF	TGTGCCAGCAGTGAAGGCCGGGGATTCTACGAGCAGTACTTC
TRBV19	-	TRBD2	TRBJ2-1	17	CASSRTSGGPPYNEQFF	TGTGCCAGTAGCAGGACTAGCGGGGGGCCCCCCTACAATGAGCAGTTCTTC
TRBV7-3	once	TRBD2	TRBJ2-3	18	CASSFGRGLAGDTDTQYF	TGTGCCAGCAGCTTCGGACGGGGACTAGCGGGGGACACAGATACGCAGTATTTT
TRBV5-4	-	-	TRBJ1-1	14	CASSLTTGNTEAFF	TGTGCCAGCAGCTTAACGACAGGGAACACTGAAGCTTTCTTT
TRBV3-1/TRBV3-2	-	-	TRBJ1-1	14	CASSQGVPGAEAFF	TGTGCCAGCAGCCAAGGGGTACCGGGTGCTGAAGCTTTCTTT
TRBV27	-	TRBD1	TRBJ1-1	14	CASSFWDRDTEAFF	TGTGCCAGCAGTTTTTGGGACAGGGACACTGAAGCTTTCTTT
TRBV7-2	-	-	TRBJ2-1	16	CASSSMPPSSYNEQFF	TGTGCCAGCAGCTCTATGCCCCCGAGCTCCTACAATGAGCAGTTCTTC
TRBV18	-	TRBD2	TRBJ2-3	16	CASSPERGGGTDTQYF	TGTGCCAGCTCACCTGAGCGGGGGGGAGGCACAGATACGCAGTATTTT
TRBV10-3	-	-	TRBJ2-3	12	CAISELADTQYF	TGTGCCATCAGTGAGCTAGCAGATACGCAGTATTTT
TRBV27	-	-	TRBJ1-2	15	CASSPDPVGGGGYTF	TGTGCCAGCAGTCCCGACCCCGTGGGGGGGGGAGGCTACACCTTC
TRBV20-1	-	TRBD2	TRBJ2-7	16	CSASSGGDQQGYEQYF	TGCAGTGCTAGTAGCGGGGGAGACCAGCAGGGTTACGAGCAGTACTTC
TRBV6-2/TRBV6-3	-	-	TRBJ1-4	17	CASSYSTVGGFAEKLFF	TGTGCCAGCAGTTACTCGACGGTCGGAGGGTTCGCTGAAAAACTGTTTTTT
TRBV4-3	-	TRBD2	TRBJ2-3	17	CASSQGLAGSLTDTQYF	TGCGCCAGCAGCCAAGGGCTAGCGGGGTCGTTGACAGATACGCAGTATTTT
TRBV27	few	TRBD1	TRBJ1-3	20	CASSLGKGLQGAISGNTIYF	TGTGCCAGCAGTTTAGGGAAAGGGTTGCAGGGGGCGATATCTGGAAACACCATATATTTT
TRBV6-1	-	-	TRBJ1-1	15	CASSEGTGRITEAFF	TGTGCCAGCAGTGAAGGCACAGGACGTATCACTGAAGCTTTCTTT
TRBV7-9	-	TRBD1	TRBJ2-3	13	CASSWTGTDTQYF	TGTGCCAGCAGCTGGACAGGGACAGATACGCAGTATTTT
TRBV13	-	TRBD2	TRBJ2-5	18	CASSFSSGGPLGGETQYF	TGTGCCAGCAGCTTTAGTAGCGGGGGGCCCCTGGGAGGGGAGACCCAGTACTTC
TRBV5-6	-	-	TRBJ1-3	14	CASKQTGQRNTIYF	TGTGCCAGCAAACAAACCGGACAGCGAAACACCATATATTTT
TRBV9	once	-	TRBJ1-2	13	CASRGVGGYGYTF	TGTGCCAGCAGGGGCGTTGGTGGCTATGGCTACACCTTC
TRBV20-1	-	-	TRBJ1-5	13	CSASRGFVQPQHF	TGCAGTGCTAGTCGGGGATTCGTTCAGCCCCAGCATTTT
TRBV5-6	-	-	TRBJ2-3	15	CASSYWAGPTDTQYF	TGTGCCAGCAGCTATTGGGCGGGCCCCACAGATACGCAGTATTTT
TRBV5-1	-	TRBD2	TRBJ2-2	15	CASSYGLAFTGELFF	TGCGCCAGCAGCTACGGACTAGCGTTCACCGGGGAGCTGTTTTTT
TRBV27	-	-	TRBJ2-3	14	CASSFLSLTDTQYF	TGTGCCAGCAGTTTTCTATCTCTCACAGATACGCAGTATTTT
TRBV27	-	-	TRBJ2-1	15	CASSPMGLGLNEQFF	TGTGCCAGCAGTCCCATGGGGCTAGGCTTGAATGAGCAGTTCTTC